These T cell receptor beta chains were read from a single sample in a study of early T cells in non-severe SARS-CoV-2 infection. TCRdb reanalysed the 5' RACE reads using MiXCR and keeps one entry per CDR3 protein. The sample records about 80,000 distinct CDR3 sequences, 10% to 15% being singletons. The source material was whole blood, sampled at baseline. The receptors come from an adult who was a healthcare worker with PCR-confirmed SARS-CoV-2 infection or an uninfected control (not recorded which). The donor label of this sample is uncertain. CDR3s leave out the opening cysteine and the closing phenylalanine or tryptophan. The order of the fields is J gene, clone size, V gene, CDR3 protein. Clone size appears in some rows only: once, few, many, or a class for an expanded clone.

>TRBJ2-6|NA|TRBV12-5
ASGTRTGGANVLT
>TRBJ2-1|few|TRBV10-3
AITGRLAENNEQF
>TRBJ2-7|many|TRBV5-5
ASSLARSYEQY
>TRBJ2-7|NA|TRBV12-5
ASNLNAYEQY
>TRBJ2-1|NA|TRBV2
ASSKREPRGSYNEQF
>TRBJ2-6|NA|TRBV20-1
SASSGEISGANVLT
>TRBJ2-1|few|TRBV7-2
ASSTSGGEQF
>TRBJ2-3|many|TRBV7-8
ASRLSTSGARTDTQY
>TRBJ2-5|NA|TRBV14
ASSQVGRTKETQY
>TRBJ2-4|many|TRBV7-3
ASSPTGLGNIQY
>TRBJ2-5|few|TRBV5-1
ASSLILAAEETQY
>TRBJ2-1|many|TRBV3-1
ASSQASGRGNEQF
>TRBJ1-4|few|TRBV29-1
SVDRIGGREFTNEKLF
>TRBJ2-1|few|TRBV7-8
ASSEGYNEQF
>TRBJ2-1|many|TRBV7-6
ASSLAGQVIGPYNEQF
>TRBJ2-3|once|TRBV7-2
ASSFSAGTDTQY
>TRBJ2-1|NA|TRBV5-5
ASSRDWDSSYNEQF
>TRBJ2-5|NA|TRBV20-1
SASGDETQY
>TRBJ2-3|NA|TRBV7-7
VSSSEGGSTDTQY
>TRBJ2-5|few|TRBV5-1
ASSLNLQETQY
>TRBJ2-2|NA|TRBV19
ASSIGGQGVPGELF
>TRBJ2-5|NA|TRBV29-1
SGYRVGEETQY
>TRBJ2-1|many|TRBV27
ASSMREVYNEQF
>TRBJ2-6|NA|TRBV19
ASSNRYSGANVLT
>TRBJ1-2|many|TRBV4-1
ASSQVGTPNYGYT
>TRBJ2-7|few|TRBV5-1
ASSLEGPHLGNEQY